The 14 T cell receptor beta chains given below trace back to one sample, sequenced in a study of cytomegalovirus exposure and HLA in healthy donors (dated by TCRdb to about 2017). Libraries were constructed by the immunoSEQ multiplex PCR assay. The multiplex PCR relied on a mix of 60 forward primers for TCR Vbeta segments and 13 reverse primers for TCR Jbeta segments. Held by TCRdb, this immuneACCESS table contains in-frame sequences only and omits some clones. Under half of the omission traces to an unresolved V gene where checked; the cause of the rest is unknown. The sample table holds about 94,000 clones, of which 70% to 85% were seen once. The ten most abundant clones make up over 9% of the sample. Sequencing input: PBMCs. The receptor source for this set is a human donor in good health.

CDR3 amino acids: CASSFGKGAGNSYEQYF. CDR3 bases: TGTGCCAGCAGTTTTGGAAAGGGGGCGGGGAACTCCTACGAGCAGTACTTC. This chain joins TRBV27 and TRBJ2-7; maybe TRBD1 (7 bases). This CDR3 has 17 amino acids. Deletions cut 3 bases from V and 0 bases from J, with 18 bases between. Looked up from germline, CDR1 is MNHEY and CDR2 is SMNVEV (reference sequence).

V and J are TRBV2 and TRBJ2-1; D may be TRBD1 (6 bases). Germline CDR1 SNHLY, CDR2 FYNNEI. The CDR3 totals 15 residues. V was trimmed by 2 bases and J by 9 bases, leaving 17 bases between them. The CDR3 protein is CASSESSGTYREQFF. CDR3 coding DNA: TGTGCCAGCAGTGAAAGTAGTGGGACATACCGTGAGCAGTTCTTC.

The V gene is TRBV30, the J gene TRBJ1-2, with 8 nucleotides matching TRBD1. This CDR3 spans 13 amino acids. The J segment lost 8 bases and the V segment lost 3 bases, leaving 8 bases of the junction unmatched. Germline CDR1 is GTSNPN and CDR2 is SVGIG (reference sequence). CDR3 in amino acids: CAWSVGQGRGYTF. Written as DNA, the CDR3 is TGTGCCTGGAGCGTCGGACAGGGCAGAGGCTACACCTTC.

There are a few counts of this clone. V is TRBV7-9 and J is TRBJ1-2; 8 bases align to TRBD1. J gave up 6 bases and V 7 bases, and 7 bases lay outside the gene matches. The CDR3 runs to 13 residues. From germline, CDR1 is SEHNR and CDR2 FQNEAQ (reference sequence). CDR3 amino acids: CASTLGQGDGYTF. CDR3 in DNA: TGTGCCAGCACCCTTGGACAGGGCGATGGCTACACCTTC.

This chain uses TRBV7-8 with TRBJ1-2; D possibly corresponds to TRBD1 (6 bases). Looked up from germline, CDR1 is SGHVS and CDR2 is FQNEAQ. The CDR3 is 15 residues long. V was pared by 1 base and J by 4 bases, with 13 bases between. This CDR3 is CASSLGRTATYGYTF. The CDR3 nucleotides are TGTGCCAGCAGCTTAGGTCGGACAGCTACCTATGGCTACACCTTC.

The rearrangement uses TRBV5-1 and TRBJ2-1, with a possible D match to TRBD2 (5 bases). This CDR3 is 16 amino acids long. From germline, CDR1 is SGHRS and CDR2 YFSETQ. Between the trimmed V and J ends, which lost 0 bases and 5 bases, there was a span of 15 bases. CDR3 sequence reads: CASSLGFGTSDNEQFF. In DNA, the CDR3 is TGCGCCAGCAGCTTGGGATTTGGTACTAGTGACAATGAGCAGTTCTTC.

The chain employs TRBV7-8 and TRBJ2-3, with D unresolved. Trimming shortened V by 6 bases and J by 3 bases, and 16 bases separated the two germline ends. This CDR3 comprises 15 residues. CDR1 is SGHVS, CDR2 FQNEAQ, per germline. DNA for the CDR3: TGTGCCAGCAGAGCTGACCCTCCCGGGACAGATACGCAGTATTTT. Translation: CASRADPPGTDTQYF.

The V gene is TRBV20-1, the J gene TRBJ2-1; tentatively, D is TRBD2 (5 bases). Looked up from germline, CDR1 is DFQATT and CDR2 is SNEGSKA (reference sequence). The CDR3 length is 11 residues. Trimming pared 1 base from V and 10 bases from J, leaving 8 bases between. CDR3 sequence: CSARGSGEQFF. CDR3 bases: TGCAGTGCTAGAGGCAGCGGAGAGCAGTTCTTC.

The V call is TRBV7-3, the J call TRBJ1-6; possibly TRBD1 for D (6 bases). The germline V gene has CDR1 SGHTA and CDR2 FQGTGA. Trimming took off 6 bases at V and 7 bases at J, with 16 bases between the two ends. The CDR3 is 15 amino acids. The CDR3 sequence: CASSYNRVGNSPLHF. In nucleotides, the CDR3 is TGTGCCAGCAGTTATAACAGGGTCGGGAATTCACCCCTCCACTTT.

This clone was detected once. The V gene is TRBV4-2, the J gene TRBJ1-5; D call uncertain. Trimming took 1 base from V and 11 from J, leaving 18 bases between them. Germline CDR1 and CDR2: LGHNA and YNFKEQ. This CDR3 region has 15 residues. DNA for the CDR3: TGTGCCAGCAGCCAAGTACCGGCAGCCCTCGGGGCCCAGCATTTT. Translated, it gives CASSQVPAALGAQHF.

The chain couples TRBV12-5 to TRBJ2-7; a weak D match, TRBD1 (5 bases). Trimming removed 4 bases at V and 0 bases at J, with 16 bases between. From germline, CDR1 is LGHNT and CDR2 FRNRAP. The CDR3 covers 16 residues. CDR3 residues: CASGSVRTSSSYEQYF. The CDR3 DNA is TGTGCTAGTGGTTCAGTGCGGACATCGAGCTCCTACGAGCAGTACTTC.

J is TRBJ2-2 and V is TRBV23-1; D unresolved. TRBV23-1 is assigned to the ORF class and has an uncertain function. V dropped 0 bases and J dropped 6 bases, with 8 bases sitting between them. The length of the CDR3 is 14 residues. The CDR3 DNA reads as TGCGCCAGCAGTCAATCGTTGGCCGCCGGGGAGCTGTTTTTT. It specifies CASSQSLAAGELFF.

The chain uses TRBV7-2 and TRBJ1-5; no reliable D call. With 5 bases removed from V and 4 bases from J, the gap between germline ends came to 9 bases. Germline V gene lookup returns CDR1 SGHTA and CDR2 FQGNSA. The CDR3 totals 13 residues. The CDR3 bases are TGTGCCAGCAGCGCTCGGAGGAATCAGCCCCAGCATTTT. Amino acid sequence: CASSARRNQPQHF.

The chain uses TRBV10-3 and TRBJ2-3; 8 bases agree with TRBD2. Germline lookup yields CDR1 ENHRY and CDR2 SYGVKD. J gave up 6 bases and V 4 bases, and 6 bases lay outside the gene matches. The length of the CDR3 is 14 residues. The CDR3 spells CAISGGGGFDTQYF. The CDR3 nucleotides read TGTGCCATCAGTGGGGGCGGGGGGTTTGATACGCAGTATTTT.